These T cell receptor beta chains were read from a single sample in a study of cytomegalovirus exposure and HLA in healthy donors. Method: immunoSEQ multiplex PCR; TCRdb's copy keeps in-frame clones and lacks some. This table has around 150,000 clones, approximately 85% appearing once. The source material was PBMCs. These receptors were obtained from a man aged 45 to 65 in good health and CMV-seropositive. The CDR3 runs from the conserved cysteine through the conserved F or W. The order of the fields is J gene, D gene, V gene, clone size, CDR3 protein, CDR3 DNA. The D gene is left open where the match is weak. The size entry is marked missing in some rows and otherwise reads once, few, many or a size class.

J: TRBJ1-1
D: TRBD1
V: TRBV29-1
size: -
CDR3: CSGGQMNTEAFF
DNA: TGCAGCGGGGGACAGATGAACACTGAAGCTTTCTTT

J: TRBJ2-1
D: TRBD2
V: TRBV12-5
size: -
CDR3: CASGSGLVGEQFF
DNA: TGTGCTAGTGGCTCAGGACTAGTTGGTGAGCAGTTCTTC

J: TRBJ2-2
D: -
V: TRBV9
size: -
CDR3: CASGVALTQGTGELFF
DNA: TGTGCCAGCGGCGTCGCCTTGACACAGGGTACCGGGGAGCTGTTTTTT

J: TRBJ1-2
D: -
V: TRBV5-1
size: -
CDR3: CASSLQGANNYGYTF
DNA: TGCGCCAGCAGCTTACAGGGCGCTAATAACTATGGCTACACCTTC

J: TRBJ2-5
D: TRBD1
V: TRBV30
size: -
CDR3: CAWSEGQAGETQYF
DNA: TGTGCCTGGAGTGAGGGACAGGCGGGAGAGACCCAGTACTTC

J: TRBJ1-1
D: -
V: TRBV4-1
size: -
CDR3: CASSQESLLVQGNTEAFF
DNA: TGCGCCAGCAGCCAAGAGAGTCTATTAGTGCAGGGGAACACTGAAGCTTTCTTT

J: TRBJ1-2
D: -
V: TRBV5-1
size: few
CDR3: CASSLDGAPGYGYTF
DNA: TGCGCCAGCAGCTTGGATGGGGCGCCGGGCTATGGCTACACCTTC

J: TRBJ2-5
D: -
V: TRBV7-2
size: -
CDR3: CASSFYRDQYF
DNA: TGTGCCAGCAGCTTCTACCGGGACCAGTACTTC

J: TRBJ2-3
D: -
V: TRBV27
size: -
CDR3: CASSLGGGPDTQYF
DNA: TGTGCCAGCAGTTTAGGCGGGGGCCCAGATACGCAGTATTTT

J: TRBJ2-2
D: TRBD1
V: TRBV6-1
size: -
CDR3: CASLDRENTGELFF
DNA: TGTGCCAGCTTGGACAGGGAGAACACCGGGGAGCTGTTTTTT

J: TRBJ2-5
D: TRBD1
V: TRBV5-1
size: -
CDR3: CASSFGTGVGQETQYF
DNA: TGCGCCAGCAGCTTTGGGACAGGGGTTGGACAAGAGACCCAGTACTTC

J: TRBJ2-2
D: TRBD2
V: TRBV5-1
size: -
CDR3: CASSLEGLAGPSTGELFF
DNA: TGCGCCAGCAGCTTGGAAGGACTAGCGGGACCCTCCACCGGGGAGCTGTTTTTT

J: TRBJ2-3
D: -
V: TRBV5-4
size: -
CDR3: CASSSGTLKTDTQYF
DNA: TGTGCCAGCAGCTCCGGGACTCTAAAAACAGATACGCAGTATTTT

J: TRBJ2-5
D: TRBD2
V: TRBV25-1
size: -
CDR3: CASSEYEGTTQETQYF
DNA: TGTGCCAGCAGTGAATATGAAGGGACTACACAAGAGACCCAGTACTTC

J: TRBJ2-1
D: TRBD1
V: TRBV6-1
size: -
CDR3: CASSSRGLSYNEQFF
DNA: TGTGCCAGCAGTTCCAGGGGGCTCTCCTACAATGAGCAGTTCTTC

J: TRBJ2-7
D: -
V: TRBV10-2
size: -
CDR3: CASRNTGTYEQYF
DNA: TGCGCCAGCAGAAACACAGGGACCTACGAGCAGTACTTC

J: TRBJ2-4
D: -
V: TRBV6-5
size: -
CDR3: CASSYSSGKDKNIQYF
DNA: TGTGCCAGCAGTTACTCATCAGGGAAGGACAAAAACATTCAGTACTTC

J: TRBJ2-1
D: TRBD2
V: TRBV2
size: -
CDR3: CASGTSGSIVNEQFF
DNA: TGTGCCAGCGGGACTAGCGGGAGCATAGTCAATGAGCAGTTCTTC

J: TRBJ2-7
D: -
V: TRBV25-1
size: -
CDR3: CAILPTAYEQYF
DNA: TGTGCCATCCTTCCTACCGCCTACGAGCAGTACTTC

J: TRBJ2-7
D: TRBD2
V: TRBV11-2
size: -
CDR3: CASSSGLAYYEQYF
DNA: TGTGCCAGCAGCTCGGGACTAGCGTACTACGAGCAGTACTTC

J: TRBJ1-1
D: TRBD1
V: TRBV11-3
size: few
CDR3: CASSSGGNTEAFF
DNA: TGTGCCAGCAGCTCAGGGGGTAACACTGAAGCTTTCTTT

J: TRBJ2-3
D: TRBD2
V: TRBV4-2
size: -
CDR3: CASGGGGAGITDTQYF
DNA: TGTGCCAGCGGGGGGGGAGGAGCGGGGATCACAGATACGCAGTATTTT

J: TRBJ2-5
D: TRBD2
V: TRBV7-9
size: -
CDR3: CASSLYLAGVETQYF
DNA: TGTGCCAGCAGCTTGTACCTAGCGGGAGTAGAGACCCAGTACTTC

J: TRBJ1-4
D: -
V: TRBV28
size: -
CDR3: CASRTSLEKLFF
DNA: TGTGCCAGTCGGACATCCCTTGAAAAACTGTTTTTT

J: TRBJ1-2
D: -
V: TRBV28
size: -
CDR3: CASRETTGRVYGYTF
DNA: TGTGCCAGCCGCGAAACAACAGGGAGGGTCTATGGCTACACCTTC

J: TRBJ1-1
D: -
V: TRBV6-5
size: -
CDR3: CASSYSSRVNTEAFF
DNA: TGTGCCAGCAGTTACTCTTCCAGGGTGAACACTGAAGCTTTCTTT

J: TRBJ2-3
D: TRBD1
V: TRBV11-3
size: -
CDR3: CASSRSTGGMSGTDTQYF
DNA: TGTGCCAGCAGCCGATCGACAGGGGGCATGTCGGGCACAGATACGCAGTATTTT

J: TRBJ2-1
D: -
V: TRBV7-3
size: once
CDR3: CASSLELSNEQFF
DNA: TGTGCCAGCAGCTTAGAACTAAGCAATGAGCAGTTCTTC

J: TRBJ1-2
D: TRBD1
V: TRBV18
size: -
CDR3: CASSPVNGQGTIGYTF
DNA: TGTGCCAGCTCACCCGTGAACGGACAGGGGACGATTGGCTACACCTTC

J: TRBJ1-2
D: -
V: TRBV28
size: -
CDR3: CASRSTGGPQNDNYGYTF
DNA: TGTGCCAGCAGGTCTACAGGCGGCCCCCAGAACGATAACTATGGCTACACCTTC

J: TRBJ1-4
D: TRBD1
V: TRBV13
size: -
CDR3: CASSWGQGLNEKLFF
DNA: TGTGCCAGCAGCTGGGGACAGGGCCTTAATGAAAAACTGTTTTTT

J: TRBJ2-7
D: -
V: TRBV19
size: -
CDR3: CASSIAGEQYF
DNA: TGTGCCAGTAGTATAGCAGGGGAGCAGTACTTC

J: TRBJ2-1
D: -
V: TRBV28
size: -
CDR3: CASSSQAAGSYNEQFF
DNA: TGTGCCAGCAGCTCACAGGCCGCCGGGTCCTACAATGAGCAGTTCTTC

J: TRBJ2-7
D: -
V: TRBV15
size: -
CDR3: CATARDLTYEQYF
DNA: TGTGCCACCGCCAGGGACTTAACCTACGAGCAGTACTTC

J: TRBJ2-7
D: TRBD2
V: TRBV7-9
size: -
CDR3: CASSSWTSGYEQYF
DNA: TGTGCCAGCAGCTCGTGGACTAGCGGCTACGAGCAGTACTTC

J: TRBJ1-5
D: TRBD1
V: TRBV5-6
size: -
CDR3: CASSLGAGGGNQPQHF
DNA: TGTGCCAGCAGCTTGGGTGCAGGGGGCGGCAATCAGCCCCAGCATTTT

J: TRBJ2-3
D: TRBD2
V: TRBV2
size: -
CDR3: CASQAGGGTDTQYF
DNA: TGTGCCAGCCAAGCCGGGGGGGGCACAGATACGCAGTATTTT

J: TRBJ2-1
D: TRBD2
V: TRBV6-4
size: -
CDR3: CASSDSSSGEYNEQFF
DNA: TGTGCCAGCAGTGACTCCTCTAGCGGGGAGTACAATGAGCAGTTCTTC

J: TRBJ2-1
D: TRBD2
V: TRBV6-5
size: -
CDR3: CASSKGLSNNEQFF
DNA: TGTGCCAGCAGTAAGGGACTATCCAACAATGAGCAGTTCTTC

J: TRBJ2-6
D: -
V: TRBV6-6
size: -
CDR3: CASSYPERSGANVLTF
DNA: TGTGCCAGCAGTTACCCGGAGCGCTCTGGGGCCAACGTCCTGACTTTC

J: TRBJ2-7
D: TRBD2
V: TRBV5-8
size: -
CDR3: CASSLGTSETYEQYF
DNA: TGTGCCAGCAGCTTAGGGACTAGCGAAACCTACGAGCAGTACTTC